Following are 30 T cell receptor beta chains from one sample sequenced in a study of OX40 agonist ivuxolimab in advanced cancers. This table comes from immunoSEQ multiplex PCR, and its TCRdb copy is limited to in-frame clones, with some not included. The sample lists tens of thousands of clones, roughly 87% occurring once. The sequencing used CD4+ or CD8+ T cells sorted from blood, collected in a trial of the OX40 agonist ivuxolimab. Receptors originate from an adult with an advanced solid tumor such as melanoma, head and neck, liver or kidney cancer.

The chain uses TRBV7-8 and TRBJ2-5, with D perhaps matching TRBD1 (6 bases). Germline V CDR1 and CDR2: SGHVS, FQNEAQ. This CDR3 contains 15 residues. With 6 bases removed from V and 2 bases from J, the gap between germline ends came to 16 bases. CDR3 amino acids: CASRLIVGQQETQYF. DNA of the CDR3: TGTGCCAGCAGGCTAATTGTCGGACAGCAAGAGACCCAGTACTTC. The variable domain in full, with the rest retrieved from reference TRBV7-8 and TRBJ2-5, is GAGVSQSPRYKVAKRGQDVALRCDPISGHVSLFWYQQALGQGPEFLTYFQNEAQLDKSGLPSDRFFAERPEGSVSTLKIQRTQQEDSAVYLCASRLIVGQQETQYFGPGTRLLVL.

The J gene is TRBJ1-1, the V gene TRBV4-1; perhaps TRBD1 as D (5 bases). Looked up from germline, CDR1 is MGHRA and CDR2 is YSYEKL. The CDR3 is 15 amino acids. Trimming left V 4 bases short and J 1 base short, with 13 bases between. The chain's CDR3 is CASSRQGWENTEAFF. Here the CDR3 DNA reads TGCGCCAGCAGCCGGCAGGGATGGGAGAACACTGAAGCTTTCTTT.

The chain combines TRBV5-4 with TRBJ1-1; D is unclear. The CDR3 is 13 residues long. Trimming stripped 2 bases from V and 0 bases from J, with 5 bases between. Germline V gives CDR1 SGHNT, CDR2 YYREEE (reference sequence). CDR3 in DNA: TGTGCCAGCAGCTTTGAGATGAACACTGAAGCTTTCTTT. Amino acid sequence: CASSFEMNTEAFF. Drawing the rest from reference TRBV5-4 and TRBJ1-1, the complete variable domain is ETGVTQSPTHLIKTRGQQVTLRCSSQSGHNTVSWYQQALGQGPQFIFQYYREEENGRGNFPPRFSGLQFPNYSSELNVNALELDDSALYLCASSFEMNTEAFFGQGTRLTVV.

The chain recombines TRBV4-1 with TRBJ1-2; D is possibly TRBD1 (6 bases). The CDR3 has 13 amino acids. The germline V gene has CDR1 MGHRA and CDR2 YSYEKL. Trimming left V 2 bases short and J 4 bases short, with 8 bases between. CDR3 region: CASSQSGAYGYTF. CDR3 nucleotide sequence: TGCGCCAGCAGCCAATCAGGGGCCTATGGCTACACCTTC.

The rearrangement links TRBV4-3 to TRBJ1-2; possible D gene TRBD1, 6 bases. The germline V and J ends were trimmed by 4 bases and 2 bases, with 17 bases remaining between them. This CDR3 has 16 amino acids. Germline CDR1 is LGHNA and CDR2 is YSLEER. For the CDR3, the DNA is TGCGCCAGCAGCCCCAGTGGGGGGGGCGGAAACTATGGCTACACCTTC. This codes for CASSPSGGGGNYGYTF.

The chain links TRBV7-9 to TRBJ1-1; D ambiguous. CDR1 and CDR2 (germline): SEHNR, FQNEAQ (reference sequence). The CDR3 extends over 14 amino acids. The ends were cut back, 4 bases at V and 11 bases at J, with 20 bases in the middle. CDR3 sequence reads: CASSSTTHPPQAFF. Written as DNA, the CDR3 is TGTGCCAGCAGCTCCACTACTCATCCCCCCCAGGCTTTCTTT.

This clone occurred once. J is TRBJ2-7 and V is TRBV19; D may be TRBD1 (6 bases). Germline values: CDR1 LNHDA, CDR2 SQIVND (reference sequence). The CDR3 spans 16 residues. The V end lost 4 bases, the J end lost 1 base, and 17 bases lay between the germline ends. CDR3 sequence (DNA): TGTGCCAGTAGTACAGAAGGACAGTGGGGGTCCTACGAGCAGTACTTC. As protein: CASSTEGQWGSYEQYF.

This sequence joins TRBV2 and TRBJ2-5; TRBD1 matches at 10 bases. Germline V gives CDR1 SNHLY, CDR2 FYNNEI. V lost 6 bases and J lost 5; bases outside the gene matches: 6. This CDR3 has 14 residues. The CDR3: CASSPTGGEETQYF. The CDR3 nucleotides read TGTGCCAGCAGCCCGACAGGGGGCGAGGAGACCCAGTACTTC.

The rearrangement uses TRBV27 and TRBJ2-7, with 8 bases aligning to TRBD1. Germline trimming cut 4 bases from V and 5 bases from J; bases unmatched to any gene: 4. CDR3 length: 13 residues. Germline V gene lookup returns CDR1 MNHEY and CDR2 SMNVEV (reference sequence). Here the CDR3 DNA reads TGTGCCAGCAGTTCGGGACAGGCCAACGAGCAGTACTTC. This sequence encodes CASSSGQANEQYF.

J is TRBJ1-5 and V is TRBV11-2, with 9 bases fitting TRBD1. The J segment lost 0 bases and the V segment lost 5 bases, leaving 5 bases of the junction unmatched. The CDR3 is 16 amino acids. CDR1 is SGHAT and CDR2 is FQNNGV in the germline V gene. CDR3 DNA: TGTGCCAGCAGCCACGGGACAGGGTATAGCAATCAGCCCCAGCATTTT. Protein product: CASSHGTGYSNQPQHF.

The V and J genes are TRBV7-6 and TRBJ2-2; TRBD2 matches at 11 bases. V shed 5 bases and J 2 bases; nucleotides not matched to a gene: 13. The CDR3 consists of 19 residues. The germline CDR1 and CDR2 sequences are SGHVS and FNYEAQ. The CDR3 here is CASSPWRILAGANTGELFF. CDR3 DNA sequence: TGTGCCAGCAGCCCTTGGCGGATACTAGCGGGGGCCAACACCGGGGAGCTGTTTTTT.

The DNA for the CDR3 is TGCGCCAGCAGCCAAGACTTGGCAAACACCGGGGAGCTGTTTTTT. This codes for CASSQDLANTGELFF. This chain links TRBV4-3 with TRBJ2-2; no reliable D call. From germline, CDR1 is LGHNA and CDR2 YSLEER. This CDR3 spans 15 amino acids. V was pared by 0 bases and J by 2 bases, with 7 bases between.

The V gene is TRBV7-8, the J gene TRBJ2-3; 9 bases map to TRBD2. Germline V gene data show CDR1 as SGHVS and CDR2 as FQNEAQ. Losses at the gene ends were 5 bases for V and 4 bases for J; bases not matched to a gene: 4. CDR3 length: 14 amino acids. The CDR3: CASSEGGGADTQYF. DNA for the CDR3: TGTGCCAGCAGCGAGGGCGGGGGGGCAGATACGCAGTATTTT.

The chain uses TRBV7-9 and TRBJ2-1, with 7 positions matching TRBD2. This CDR3 region has 13 residues. The germline gives CDR1 SEHNR, CDR2 FQNEAQ (reference sequence). The junction had 4 bases not matched to a gene; V was cut back by 6 bases and J by 5 bases. The CDR3 sequence: CASSQTSNNEQFF. Here the CDR3 DNA reads TGTGCCAGCAGTCAGACTAGCAACAATGAGCAGTTCTTC.

V gene TRBV19 combines with J gene TRBJ2-5; 7 nucleotides agree with TRBD1. This CDR3 spans 15 amino acids. Losses at the gene ends were 6 bases for V and 5 bases for J; bases not matched to a gene: 12. The germline gives CDR1 LNHDA, CDR2 SQIVND (reference sequence). CDR3 sequence: CASSHPKGGGETQYF. DNA for the CDR3: TGTGCCAGTAGCCATCCCAAAGGGGGCGGGGAGACCCAGTACTTC.

The chain has TRBV7-9 and TRBJ2-3; 8 bases are shared with TRBD2. Trimming removed 5 bases from V and 6 bases from J; junction bases left unmatched: 10. Germline V gives CDR1 SEHNR, CDR2 FQNEAQ (reference sequence). The CDR3 spans 15 residues. CDR3 sequence: CASSPPGTSSDTQYF. CDR3 in DNA: TGTGCCAGCAGCCCCCCCGGGACTAGTTCGGATACGCAGTATTTT.

V usage is TRBV6-1 and J usage is TRBJ2-7; unclear D gene. The CDR3 is 13 residues long. V lost 6 bases and J lost 3, with 12 bases in between. Germline CDR1 reads MNHNS; CDR2 reads SASEGT. The CDR3 here is CASRAGIYYEQYF. CDR3 nucleotides: TGTGCCAGCAGAGCAGGAATTTACTACGAGCAGTACTTC.

The chain joins TRBV11-2 to TRBJ2-7; no firm D call. The germline gives CDR1 SGHAT, CDR2 FQNNGV. The CDR3 runs to 15 residues. The V and J ends lost 0 bases and 4 bases respectively, with 13 bases between them. The CDR3 DNA sequence: TGTGCCAGCAGCTTAGATCGAGTAGCCATGTACGAGCAGTACTTC. Protein: CASSLDRVAMYEQYF.

This rearrangement joins TRBV9 to TRBJ2-3; 9 bases agree with TRBD1. This CDR3 region has 16 residues. From germline, CDR1 is SGDLS and CDR2 YYNGEE. V dropped 4 bases and J dropped 4; count of bases not matched to a gene: 10. The CDR3 here is CASSSRTGAGADTQYF. In DNA, the CDR3 is TGTGCCAGCAGCTCACGGACAGGGGCGGGGGCAGATACGCAGTATTTT.

The chain joins TRBV27 to TRBJ1-2; D is unresolved. Germline V gene data show CDR1 as MNHEY and CDR2 as SMNVEV (reference sequence). V was cut by 8 bases and J by 6 bases, with 13 bases left in between. CDR3 length: 12 residues. The CDR3 nucleotides read TGTGCCAGCCCGGCCTGGTCCCATGGCTACACCTTC. This translates into CASPAWSHGYTF.

J is TRBJ2-7 and V is TRBV6-7, with TRBD2 matching 7 bases. Being an ORF, TRBV6-7 has a function that is uncertain. The CDR3 is 14 residues long. V lost 5 bases to trimming and J lost 3 bases; unmatched junction nucleotides: 7. CDR3 sequence reads: CASSDPTSNYEQYF. The CDR3 coding sequence is TGTGCCAGCAGTGACCCGACTAGCAACTACGAGCAGTACTTC.

The rearrangement links TRBV6-1 to TRBJ2-5; the match to TRBD1 covers 7 bases. Trimming removed 4 bases from V and 1 base from J; junction bases left unmatched: 6. Germline V gene sequence: CDR1 MNHNS, CDR2 SASEGT. This CDR3 has 15 amino acids. The CDR3 loop reads CASSVGTELQETQYF. CDR3 DNA: TGTGCCAGCAGTGTGGGGACAGAACTCCAAGAGACCCAGTACTTC.

The chain combines TRBV27 with TRBJ1-1; tentatively, D is TRBD1 (6 bases). V was shortened by 3 bases and J by 4 bases, with 15 bases between the two germline ends. CDR3 length: 15 residues. The germline gives CDR1 MNHEY, CDR2 SMNVEV (reference sequence). In DNA, the CDR3 is TGTGCCAGCAGTTTTAGTACAGGGACGGTCACTGAAGCTTTCTTT. As protein: CASSFSTGTVTEAFF.

This chain uses TRBV18 with TRBJ1-2; no firm D call. The CDR3 is 13 residues long. Trimming stripped 2 bases from V and 5 bases from J, with 9 bases between. Germline CDR1 reads KGHSH; CDR2 reads LQKENI. The CDR3 bases are TGTGCCAGCTCACCATACAGTAGTTATGGCTACACCTTC. Residues: CASSPYSSYGYTF.

The rearrangement links TRBV27 to TRBJ1-3; 7 nucleotides agree with TRBD1. Unmatched junction bases numbered 4, after V lost 6 bases and J lost 2 bases. Germline V lookup: CDR1 MNHEY, CDR2 SMNVEV (reference sequence). This CDR3 is 14 amino acids long. The CDR3 reads CASSPDRAGNTIYF. The CDR3 bases are TGTGCCAGCAGCCCCGACAGGGCTGGAAACACCATATATTTT.

DNA for the CDR3: TGTGCCAGCAGTTGGACACAGGGCCAAGAGACCCAGTACTTC. It encodes CASSWTQGQETQYF. The chain recombines TRBV28 with TRBJ2-5; D might be TRBD1 (6 bases). The CDR3 runs to 14 residues. Germline CDR1 and CDR2: MDHEN and SYDVKM. V was clipped by 4 bases and J by 1 base, with 10 bases between them.

This rearrangement joins TRBV6-5 to TRBJ2-2; 10 bases line up with TRBD2. The CDR3 covers 15 residues. V was pared by 6 bases and J by 4 bases, with 5 bases of the junction left unmatched. CDR1 and CDR2 from the germline V gene are MNHEY and SVGAGI. In DNA form, the CDR3 reads TGTGCCAGCAGCCTCCTAGCGGGGGCCACCGGGGAGCTGTTTTTT. It encodes CASSLLAGATGELFF.

The rearrangement uses TRBV7-9 and TRBJ2-5, with 8 bases fitting TRBD2. Germline values: CDR1 SEHNR, CDR2 FQNEAQ (reference sequence). The CDR3 is 17 amino acids. Trimming took 5 bases from V and 1 from J; bases not matched to a gene: 12. CDR3: CASSPQGAGGVQETQYF. CDR3 coding DNA: TGTGCCAGCAGCCCTCAAGGGGCGGGGGGCGTCCAAGAGACCCAGTACTTC.

V is TRBV7-9 and J is TRBJ2-7, with D perhaps matching TRBD1 (5 bases). V gave up 4 bases and J gave up 5 bases, with 18 bases separating them. In germline, CDR1 is SEHNR, CDR2 FQNEAQ (reference sequence). The CDR3 is 15 amino acids. The CDR3 nucleotides read TGTGCCAGCAGCTCAAGCGACAGTCTACTGGACGAGCAGTACTTC. Amino acids: CASSSSDSLLDEQYF.

The chain uses TRBV5-6 and TRBJ2-2; no definite D call. V lost 0 bases to trimming and J lost 3 bases, with 12 bases between them. The germline V gene encodes CDR1 SGHDT and CDR2 YYEEEE. The CDR3 length is 16 residues. CDR3 in DNA: TGTGCCAGCAGCTTGGCCCGTCTAGTGGACACCGGGGAGCTGTTTTTT. It codes for CASSLARLVDTGELFF.